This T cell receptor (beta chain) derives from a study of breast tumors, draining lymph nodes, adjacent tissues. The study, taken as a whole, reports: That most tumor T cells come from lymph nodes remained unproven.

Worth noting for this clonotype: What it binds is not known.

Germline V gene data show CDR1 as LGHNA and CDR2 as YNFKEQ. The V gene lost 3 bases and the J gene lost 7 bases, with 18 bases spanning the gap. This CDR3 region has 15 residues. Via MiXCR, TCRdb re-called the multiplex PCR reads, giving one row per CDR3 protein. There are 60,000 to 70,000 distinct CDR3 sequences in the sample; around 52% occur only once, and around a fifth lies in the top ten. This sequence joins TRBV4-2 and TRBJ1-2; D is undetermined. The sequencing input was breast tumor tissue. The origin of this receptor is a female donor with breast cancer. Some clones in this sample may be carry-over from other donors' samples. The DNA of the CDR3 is TGTGCCAGCAGCCAGATAACCGGGTTCCTTTCTGGCTACACCTTC. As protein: CASSQITGFLSGYTF.